The T cell receptor (beta chain) under discussion was sequenced for a study of blood T cell repertoires in COVID-19. The wider study: T cells, B-cell-depleted T cells, or PBMCs supplied cDNA or gDNA.

Using immunoSEQ multiplex PCR, the repertoire was profiled, and TCRdb retains in-frame clones only, with some absent. This table holds about 240,000 clones, more than 70% found once. This CDR3 is 12 amino acids long. Germline V gene data show CDR1 as SGHDT and CDR2 as YYEEEE. Trimming stripped 4 bases from V and 7 bases from J, with 11 bases between. The rearrangement links TRBV5-6 to TRBJ1-2; tentative D call: TRBD1 (6 bases). What was sequenced was peripheral blood. The sequence was obtained from a man older than 75 with acute or convalescent COVID-19. CDR3 sequence reads: CASSPGVGGYTF. CDR3 bases: TGTGCCAGCAGCCCAGGGGTTGGTGGCTACACCTTC.